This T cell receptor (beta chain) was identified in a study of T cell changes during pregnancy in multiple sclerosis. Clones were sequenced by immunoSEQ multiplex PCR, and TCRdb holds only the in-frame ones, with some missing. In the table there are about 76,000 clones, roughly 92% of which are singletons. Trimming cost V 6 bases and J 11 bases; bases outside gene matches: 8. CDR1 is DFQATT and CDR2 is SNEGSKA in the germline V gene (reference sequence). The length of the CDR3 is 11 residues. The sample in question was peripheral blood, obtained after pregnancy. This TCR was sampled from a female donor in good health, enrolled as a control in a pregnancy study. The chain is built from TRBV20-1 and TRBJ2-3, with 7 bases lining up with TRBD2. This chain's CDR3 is CSAEGGEGQYF. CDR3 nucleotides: TGCAGTGCGGAGGGAGGGGAAGGGCAGTATTTT.